A single sample is the source of the 3 T cell receptor beta chains below, sequenced in a study of cytotoxic CD8 clonotypes in ibrutinib-treated CLL. Generated by immunoSEQ multiplex PCR, the TCRdb table keeps only in-frame clones and is missing some. The table shows roughly 60,000 clones, with approximately 75% occurring only once. The source material was PBMCs, sampled after 12 months of ibrutinib treatment. The receptor source for this set is a human donor with chronic lymphocytic leukemia.

This chain links TRBV6-5 with TRBJ2-7, with TRBD1 matching 8 bases. The V segment lost 4 bases and the J segment 3 bases; nucleotides outside the gene matches: 5. This CDR3 is 14 amino acids long. CDR1 and CDR2 from the germline V gene are MNHEY and SVGAGI. In nucleotides, the CDR3 is TGTGCCAGCAGTTCTGCGGGACAGGACTACGAGCAGTACTTC. Its protein is CASSSAGQDYEQYF.

The chain uses TRBV18 and TRBJ2-3; TRBD1 matches at 8 bases. The CDR3 contains 15 residues. After removal of 4 bases from V and 2 bases from J, the junction contained 5 bases not matched to a gene. Germline V gene lookup returns CDR1 KGHSH and CDR2 LQKENI. CDR3 nucleotides: TGTGCCAGCTCACGGGGACAGGACTTCACAGATACGCAGTATTTT. It yields the protein CASSRGQDFTDTQYF.

The chain links TRBV15 to TRBJ2-1, with TRBD2 identical over 9 bases. Germline V gene lookup returns CDR1 LNHNV and CDR2 YYDKDF (reference sequence). The trim removed 3 bases at V and 8 bases at J, leaving 8 bases unmatched. The CDR3 contains 15 residues. The CDR3 is CATSSLGGRDDEQFF. The CDR3 nucleotides are TGTGCCACCAGCAGCCTTGGCGGGAGGGACGATGAGCAGTTCTTC.